The 3 T cell receptor beta chains listed next were all sequenced from one sample in a study of blood T cell repertoires in COVID-19. The assay was immunoSEQ multiplex PCR, and TCRdb's table has in-frame clones only and misses some. The table shows approximately 180,000 clones, with roughly three quarters occurring only once. The source material was PBMCs or T cells enriched from blood (not recorded which). These receptors came from a woman aged 45-59 years with acute COVID-19.

This chain links TRBV6-1 with TRBJ2-2; 7 positions agree with TRBD1. V dropped 6 bases and J dropped 3; count of bases not matched to a gene: 7. Germline CDR1 reads MNHNS; CDR2 reads SASEGT. This CDR3 is 15 amino acids long. The CDR3 nucleotides read TGTGCCAGCAGCCAGACAGGGACGGACACCGGGGAGCTGTTTTTT. It encodes CASSQTGTDTGELFF.

The table lists this clone with many counts. The J gene is TRBJ1-2, the V gene TRBV20-1; TRBD1 might be the D (5 bases). Germline CDR1 DFQATT, CDR2 SNEGSKA (reference sequence). The CDR3 sequence is 14 residues long. V lost 3 bases and J lost 5, with 16 bases in between. CDR3 sequence reads: CSASPGADVYGYTF. The DNA of the CDR3 is TGCAGTGCTAGTCCTGGGGCTGATGTTTATGGCTACACCTTC.

J is TRBJ2-5 and V is TRBV6-5; the D gene is possibly TRBD2 (6 bases). The ends were cut back, 2 bases at V and 4 bases at J, with 17 bases in the middle. The CDR3 totals 16 residues. Germline CDR1 reads MNHEY; CDR2 reads SVGAGI. As DNA, the CDR3 is TGTGCCAGCAGTTACGGGGATGGAGGGATCGGAGAGACCCAGTACTTC. Translation: CASSYGDGGIGETQYF.